Listed below are T cell receptor beta chains from one sample, sequenced in a study of T cell responses to AZD1222 COVID-19 vaccine. TCRdb's copy holds only in-frame clones and misses some; the assay was immunoSEQ multiplex PCR. The sample lists tens of thousands of clones, 84% occurring once. The sample here was peripheral blood, taken on day 0 of AZD1222 vaccination. All receptors come from an adult in good health. Each CDR3 is given with its conserved first and last residue. D genes are given only for firm matches. Expanded clones get a size class; other rows say once, few or many, or leave the size out.

D gene,J gene,clone size,V gene,CDR3 protein,CDR3 DNA
TRBD2,TRBJ2-3,NA,TRBV6-9,CASSYPAGGGTDTQYF,TGTGCCAGCAGTTACCCAGCGGGAGGAGGAACAGATACGCAGTATTTT
TRBD1,TRBJ1-5,NA,TRBV10-3,CAISDEGAQPQHF,TGTGCCATCAGTGATGAGGGGGCACAGCCCCAGCATTTT
NA,TRBJ1-2,once,TRBV7-9,CASSLGLFGYGYTF,TGTGCCAGCAGCTTAGGGCTCTTTGGGTATGGCTACACCTTC
NA,TRBJ1-1,NA,TRBV12-3/TRBV12-4,CASGWPTEAFF,TGTGCCAGCGGGTGGCCCACTGAAGCTTTCTTT
NA,TRBJ2-6,NA,TRBV2,CASTRQAGANVLTF,TGTGCCAGCACTAGACAGGCTGGGGCCAACGTCCTGACTTTC
NA,TRBJ1-1,NA,TRBV6-5,CASSSRGRGTEAFF,TGTGCCAGCAGTTCCCGGGGGCGTGGGACTGAAGCTTTCTTT
TRBD1,TRBJ2-7,NA,TRBV3-1/TRBV3-2,CASSRAGTGGNEQYF,TGTGCCAGCAGCCGAGCCGGGACAGGGGGCAACGAGCAGTACTTC
TRBD1,TRBJ1-1,NA,TRBV4-3,CASSQGTGADTEAFF,TGCGCCAGCAGCCAAGGTACAGGGGCGGACACTGAAGCTTTCTTT
TRBD2,TRBJ2-1,NA,TRBV13,CASSLMTSRNEQFF,TGTGCCAGCAGCCTAATGACTAGCCGCAATGAGCAGTTCTTC
TRBD1,TRBJ2-1,NA,TRBV10-3,CAIRGQLNSYNEQFF,TGTGCCATCAGGGGACAGCTTAACTCCTACAATGAGCAGTTCTTC
NA,TRBJ1-3,NA,TRBV16,CASLGDSGNTIYF,TGTGCCAGCCTAGGGGATTCTGGAAACACCATATATTTT
NA,TRBJ1-2,NA,TRBV19,CASGYYGYTF,TGTGCCAGTGGTTATTATGGCTACACCTTC
NA,TRBJ2-3,NA,TRBV7-3,CASSLISGNTDTQYF,TGTGCCAGCAGCTTAATATCCGGGAACACAGATACGCAGTATTTT
TRBD1,TRBJ2-1,NA,TRBV7-9,CASSSDRQGPLLDNEQFF,TGTGCCAGCAGCTCAGACAGACAGGGGCCGTTGCTTGACAATGAGCAGTTCTTC
NA,TRBJ1-5,NA,TRBV24-1,CATSDARGWQPQHF,TGTGCCACCAGTGATGCGAGGGGGTGGCAGCCCCAGCATTTT
NA,TRBJ2-2,NA,TRBV28,CASSLNIGGGKAGELFF,TGTGCCAGCAGTTTGAATATCGGAGGCGGCAAAGCCGGGGAGCTGTTTTTT
TRBD1,TRBJ1-1,NA,TRBV3-1/TRBV3-2,CASSWTGNTEAFF,TGTGCCAGCAGCTGGACAGGGAACACTGAAGCTTTCTTT
TRBD2,TRBJ2-3,NA,TRBV9,CASSVSGSTDTQYF,TGTGCCAGCAGCGTTAGCGGGAGCACAGATACGCAGTATTTT
NA,TRBJ2-3,NA,TRBV6-5,CASIAGYRTDTQYF,TGTGCCAGCATCGCAGGCTACCGCACAGATACGCAGTATTTT
TRBD2,TRBJ2-1,NA,TRBV7-8,CASSHLTSGSRNEQFF,TGTGCCAGCAGCCATCTGACTAGCGGGAGTAGGAATGAGCAGTTCTTC
TRBD2,TRBJ2-4,NA,TRBV28,CASSSGGSRNIQYF,TGTGCCAGCAGTAGCGGGGGGAGTAGAAACATTCAGTACTTC
NA,TRBJ2-7,NA,TRBV5-1,CASSGSYEQYF,TGCGCCAGCAGTGGCTCCTACGAGCAGTACTTC
TRBD2,TRBJ2-2,NA,TRBV10-3,CAISAGGNTGELFF,TGTGCCATCTCAGCGGGAGGGAACACCGGGGAGCTGTTTTTT
TRBD1,TRBJ1-2,NA,TRBV24-1,CATSDPGTGDGYTF,TGTGCCACCAGTGATCCCGGGACAGGGGACGGCTACACCTTC
NA,TRBJ2-3,few,TRBV4-1,CASSQVTSVAGPTDTQYF,TGCGCCAGCAGCCAAGTTACCTCCGTGGCCGGGCCAACAGATACGCAGTATTTT
TRBD2,TRBJ2-3,NA,TRBV9,CASSPVTSGYTDTQYF,TGTGCCAGCAGCCCCGTGACTAGCGGGTACACAGATACGCAGTATTTT
TRBD2,TRBJ2-5,few,TRBV7-9,CASSPPGGSKTQYF,TGTGCCAGCAGCCCTCCAGGCGGGAGCAAGACCCAGTACTTC
NA,TRBJ2-5,NA,TRBV28,CASSLGGWRQETQYF,TGTGCCAGCAGTTTAGGCGGGTGGCGGCAAGAGACCCAGTACTTC
NA,TRBJ1-1,NA,TRBV19,CASTPGYPTEAFF,TGTGCCAGTACCCCAGGGTATCCCACTGAAGCTTTCTTT
NA,TRBJ1-3,NA,TRBV5-1,CASSLQDSGNTIYF,TGCGCCAGCAGCTTGCAAGACTCTGGAAACACCATATATTTT
NA,TRBJ1-1,NA,TRBV6-5,CASSYSGSMNTEAFF,TGTGCCAGCAGTTACTCGGGCAGCATGAACACTGAAGCTTTCTTT
TRBD2,TRBJ2-6,NA,TRBV7-9,CASTLRRGGQGANVLTF,TGTGCCAGCACCCTGAGACGGGGGGGCCAGGGGGCCAACGTCCTGACTTTC
TRBD2,TRBJ2-7,once,TRBV15,CATSREGLVYEQYF,TGTGCCACCAGCAGAGAGGGACTAGTCTACGAGCAGTACTTC
TRBD1,TRBJ1-1,NA,TRBV3-1/TRBV3-2,CASSQSGQTNTEAFF,TGTGCCAGCAGCCAATCGGGACAGACGAACACTGAAGCTTTCTTT
NA,TRBJ1-2,NA,TRBV5-1,CASSSDFNYGYTF,TGCGCCAGCAGCTCTGATTTTAACTATGGCTACACCTTC
TRBD2,TRBJ2-3,NA,TRBV10-3,CAMRLAGYTDTQYF,TGTGCCATGCGACTAGCGGGATACACAGATACGCAGTATTTT
NA,TRBJ1-2,NA,TRBV6-5,CASIGLNYGYTF,TGTGCCAGCATAGGGCTTAACTATGGCTACACCTTC
NA,TRBJ2-1,NA,TRBV29-1,CSVRPYNEQFF,TGCAGCGTTCGGCCCTACAATGAGCAGTTCTTC
TRBD2,TRBJ2-5,once,TRBV5-1,CASSFRGASGSTETQYF,TGCGCCAGCAGCTTTAGGGGGGCTAGCGGGAGTACGGAGACCCAGTACTTC
TRBD2,TRBJ2-1,NA,TRBV29-1,CSVDSGLAGVLNEQFF,TGCAGCGTTGACTCGGGACTAGCGGGAGTTCTCAATGAGCAGTTCTTC
NA,TRBJ2-1,NA,TRBV6-6,CASSYGRTGDEQFF,TGTGCCAGCAGTTACGGGCGTACCGGGGATGAGCAGTTCTTC
TRBD2,TRBJ2-1,NA,TRBV19,CASRRGRDNEQFF,TGTGCCAGTAGACGGGGGAGGGACAATGAGCAGTTCTTC
TRBD1,TRBJ1-6,once,TRBV18,CASSQSGGRDNSPLHF,TGTGCCAGCTCGCAGTCAGGGGGCAGGGATAATTCACCCCTCCACTTT
TRBD1,TRBJ1-2,NA,TRBV13,CASSLGTDRDYGYTF,TGTGCCAGCAGCTTGGGAACGGACAGGGACTATGGCTACACCTTC
TRBD1,TRBJ1-5,few,TRBV24-1,CATQGGTGKVQPQHF,TGTGCCACCCAAGGGGGGACAGGGAAGGTTCAGCCCCAGCATTTT
NA,TRBJ2-7,once,TRBV12-3/TRBV12-4,CASSFERSGEQYF,TGTGCCAGCAGTTTTGAAAGATCAGGCGAGCAGTACTTC
NA,TRBJ2-7,NA,TRBV6-6,CASSYFDEQYF,TGTGCCAGCAGTTACTTCGACGAGCAGTACTTC
TRBD2,TRBJ2-1,NA,TRBV7-3,CASSSWGGEQFF,TGTGCCAGCAGCTCCTGGGGGGGTGAGCAGTTCTTC
TRBD2,TRBJ2-1,NA,TRBV3-1/TRBV3-2,CASSQSSGRRYNEQFF,TGTGCCAGCAGCCAGTCTAGCGGGAGACGGTACAATGAGCAGTTCTTC
NA,TRBJ1-6,NA,TRBV5-1,CASSLEPGGKNSPLHF,TGCGCCAGCAGCTTGGAGCCGGGGGGTAAAAATTCACCCCTCCACTTT
NA,TRBJ1-5,once,TRBV18,CASSAGGDQRPQHF,TGTGCCAGCTCAGCCGGGGGGGATCAGCGGCCCCAGCATTTT
NA,TRBJ2-1,NA,TRBV5-1,CASSLGADNEQFF,TGCGCCAGCAGCTTGGGAGCGGACAATGAGCAGTTCTTC
NA,TRBJ1-3,NA,TRBV6-5,CASIPQQASGNTIYF,TGTGCCAGCATCCCACAACAGGCCTCTGGAAACACCATATATTTT
NA,TRBJ1-1,NA,TRBV19,CASINGNTEAFF,TGTGCCAGTATCAATGGGAACACTGAAGCTTTCTTT
NA,TRBJ1-1,NA,TRBV5-6,CASSLVTSRPNTEAFF,TGTGCCAGCAGCTTGGTGACATCTCGGCCGAACACTGAAGCTTTCTTT
NA,TRBJ2-3,NA,TRBV2,CASSEVGGTDTQYF,TGTGCCAGCAGTGAAGTCGGGGGCACAGATACGCAGTATTTT
NA,TRBJ1-4,NA,TRBV6-2/TRBV6-3,CASSDARVGEKLFF,TGTGCCAGCAGCGACGCCAGGGTTGGTGAAAAACTGTTTTTT
NA,TRBJ1-2,NA,TRBV4-2,CASSQVLGMKDGYTF,TGTGCCAGCAGCCAAGTCTTGGGTATGAAGGATGGCTACACCTTC
NA,TRBJ1-6,NA,TRBV28,CASTLGGDNSPLHF,TGTGCCAGCACTTTAGGAGGGGATAATTCACCCCTCCACTTT
NA,TRBJ1-3,NA,TRBV2,CASSENPPGNTIYF,TGTGCCAGCAGTGAAAATCCCCCTGGAAACACCATATATTTT